This T cell receptor (beta chain) appears in the sequencing data of a study of control samples from healthy donors and cancer patients. Only in-frame clones appear in the TCRdb table, and some are missing; sequencing was by immunoSEQ multiplex PCR. The table includes 90,000 to 110,000 clones, roughly nine tenths detected once. Trimming shortened V by 4 bases and J by 3 bases, and 9 bases separated the two germline ends. Germline loops: CDR1 MNHEY, CDR2 SMNVEV (reference sequence). The length of the CDR3 is 13 residues. Source material: blood. This chain links TRBV27 with TRBJ1-2; a possible D gene is TRBD1 (5 bases). This clonotype was obtained from a human donor in good health. The donor label of this sample is uncertain. CDR3 sequence reads: CASSSRADYGYTF. Here the CDR3 DNA reads TGTGCCAGCAGTTCCAGGGCCGACTATGGCTACACCTTC.